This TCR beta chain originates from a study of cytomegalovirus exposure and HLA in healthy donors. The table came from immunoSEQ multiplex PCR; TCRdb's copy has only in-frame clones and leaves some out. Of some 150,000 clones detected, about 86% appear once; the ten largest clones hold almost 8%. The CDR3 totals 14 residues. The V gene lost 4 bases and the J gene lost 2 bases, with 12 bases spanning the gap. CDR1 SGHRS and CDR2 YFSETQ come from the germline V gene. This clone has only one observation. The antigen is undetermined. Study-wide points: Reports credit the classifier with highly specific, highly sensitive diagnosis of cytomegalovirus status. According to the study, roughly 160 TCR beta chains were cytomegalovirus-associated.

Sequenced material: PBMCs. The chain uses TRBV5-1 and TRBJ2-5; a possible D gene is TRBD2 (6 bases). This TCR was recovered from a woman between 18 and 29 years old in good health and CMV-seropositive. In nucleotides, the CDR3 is TGCGCCAGCAGCCCTAGCGCGCAACAAGAGACCCAGTACTTC. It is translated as CASSPSAQQETQYF.